This TCR beta chain originates from a study of CD8 T cells in ankylosing spondylitis. The V gene lost 5 bases and the J gene lost 6 bases, with 14 bases spanning the gap. Germline CDR1 reads MDHEN; CDR2 reads SYDVKM. The length of the CDR3 is 14 residues. The authors made TCR beta libraries by quantitative 5'-RACE with molecular barcodes. MiXCR was run by TCRdb on the 5' RACE reads, yielding one entry per CDR3 protein. The sample has roughly 120,000 distinct CDR3 sequences, roughly 13% seen once. The sequenced sample was blood, either unsorted or a sorted T cell fraction (not recorded which). The V gene is TRBV28, the J gene TRBJ2-1; D perhaps matches TRBD2 (5 bases). This clonotype was sampled from a female donor with ankylosing spondylitis or in good health (not recorded which). This CDR3 reads CASSPPGIVNEQFF. The CDR3 coding sequence is TGTGCCAGCAGTCCCCCCGGGATAGTCAATGAGCAGTTCTTC.